Included here is one T cell receptor (beta chain) sequence, with context. The antigen is unknown. Full-length variable regions came from constant-region reverse primers plus semi-nested Nested Universal Primer A PCR. Each CDR3 protein gets one entry after TCRdb re-called the 5' RACE reads with MiXCR. Here the sample spans just under 65,000 distinct CDR3 sequences, roughly 23% being singletons. Memory CD4+ cells were defined as CD4+CD45RO+CD25-. V lost 2 bases and J 0 bases, leaving 9 bases between the germline ends. CDR1 is SGDLS and CDR2 is YYNGEE in the germline V gene. The length of the CDR3 is 14 residues. Findings and caveats of the study: Tumor-infiltrating Treg TCR alpha and beta sequences overlapped most with tumor naive CD4+ T cells, then blood naive. The TCR gene usage of tumor memory CD4+ T cells clustered together with blood and lymph node memory CD4+ cells and with lymph node naive CD4+ cells.

The sequenced sample consisted of memory CD4+ T cells sorted from a lymph node. Documented subset: memory CD4+ T cells, CD4+CD45RO+CD25-. The V and J genes are TRBV9 and TRBJ2-7; perhaps TRBD1 as D (6 bases). This receptor was taken from a female donor with breast cancer. The CDR3 loop is CASSVRDISYEQYF. The CDR3 DNA reads TGTGCCAGCAGCGTCCGGGACATCTCCTACGAGCAGTACTTC.